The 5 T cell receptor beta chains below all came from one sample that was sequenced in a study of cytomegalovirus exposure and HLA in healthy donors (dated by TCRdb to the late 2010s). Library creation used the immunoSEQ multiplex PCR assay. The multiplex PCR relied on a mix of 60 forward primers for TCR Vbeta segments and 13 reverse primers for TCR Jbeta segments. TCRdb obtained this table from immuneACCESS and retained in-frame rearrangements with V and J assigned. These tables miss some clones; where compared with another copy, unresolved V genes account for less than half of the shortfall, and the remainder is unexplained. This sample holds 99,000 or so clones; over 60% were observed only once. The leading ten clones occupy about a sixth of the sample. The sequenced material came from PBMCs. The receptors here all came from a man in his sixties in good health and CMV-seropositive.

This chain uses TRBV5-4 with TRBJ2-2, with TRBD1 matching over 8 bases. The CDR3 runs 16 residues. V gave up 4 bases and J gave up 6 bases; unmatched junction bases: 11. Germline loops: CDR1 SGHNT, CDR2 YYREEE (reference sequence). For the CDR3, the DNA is TGTGCCAGCAGCCCCGAGACAGGGGTTAACGCCGGGGAGCTGTTTTTT. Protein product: CASSPETGVNAGELFF.

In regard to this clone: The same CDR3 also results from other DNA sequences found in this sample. The CDR3 spells CASSSRGGSYNEQFF. The CDR3 DNA reads TGTGCCAGCAGTTCACGGGGGGGGTCCTACAATGAGCAGTTCTTC. V and J are TRBV27 and TRBJ2-1, with 8 bases lining up with TRBD2. This CDR3 spans 15 amino acids. J gave up 1 base and V 4 bases, and 3 bases lay outside the gene matches. The germline gives CDR1 MNHEY, CDR2 SMNVEV (reference sequence).

CDR3 amino acids: CASSPGGLRDTGELFF. In DNA form, the CDR3 reads TGTGCCAGCAGCCCAGGGGGCCTCCGGGACACCGGGGAGCTGTTTTTT. The chain has TRBV11-3 and TRBJ2-2; the match to TRBD1 covers 8 bases. CDR1 is SGHNT, CDR2 YENEEA, per germline. The CDR3 extends over 16 amino acids. V lost 5 bases to trimming and J lost 3 bases; unmatched junction nucleotides: 8.

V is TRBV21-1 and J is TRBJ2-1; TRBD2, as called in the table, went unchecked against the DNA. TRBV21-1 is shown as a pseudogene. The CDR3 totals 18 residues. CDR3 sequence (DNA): TGTGCCAGCAGCAAAGTAGGGAGGCAGCCGTGGGGCAACAATGAGCAGTTCTTC. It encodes CASSKVGRQPWGNNEQFF.

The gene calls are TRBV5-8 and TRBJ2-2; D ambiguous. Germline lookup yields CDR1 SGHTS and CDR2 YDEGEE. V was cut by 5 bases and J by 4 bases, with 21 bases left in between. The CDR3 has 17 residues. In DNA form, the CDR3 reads TGTGCCAGCAGTAGTCCACTGGGCAGGCATCCCACCGGGGAGCTGTTTTTT. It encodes CASSSPLGRHPTGELFF.